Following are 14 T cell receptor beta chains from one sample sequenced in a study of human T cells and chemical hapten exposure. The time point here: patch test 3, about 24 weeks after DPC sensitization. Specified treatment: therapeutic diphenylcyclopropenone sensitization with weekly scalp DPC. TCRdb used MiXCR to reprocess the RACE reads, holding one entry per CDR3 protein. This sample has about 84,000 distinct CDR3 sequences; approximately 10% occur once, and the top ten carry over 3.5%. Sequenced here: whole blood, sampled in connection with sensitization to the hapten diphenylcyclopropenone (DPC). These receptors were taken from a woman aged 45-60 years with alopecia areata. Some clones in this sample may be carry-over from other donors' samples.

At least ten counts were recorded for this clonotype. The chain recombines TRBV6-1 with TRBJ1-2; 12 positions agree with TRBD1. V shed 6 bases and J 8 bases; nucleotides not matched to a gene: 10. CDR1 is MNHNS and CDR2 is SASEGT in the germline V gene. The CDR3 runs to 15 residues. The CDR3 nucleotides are TGTGCCAGCAGGGCCCAGGGACAGGGGGCGCGGGGCTACACCTTC. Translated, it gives CASRAQGQGARGYTF.

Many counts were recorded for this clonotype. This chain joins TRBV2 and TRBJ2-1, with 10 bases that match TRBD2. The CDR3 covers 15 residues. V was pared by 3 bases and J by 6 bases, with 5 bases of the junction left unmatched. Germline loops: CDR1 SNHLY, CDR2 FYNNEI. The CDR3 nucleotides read TGTGCCAGCAGTGAGCTGCTAGCGGGAGCCAATGAGCAGTTCTTC. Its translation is CASSELLAGANEQFF.

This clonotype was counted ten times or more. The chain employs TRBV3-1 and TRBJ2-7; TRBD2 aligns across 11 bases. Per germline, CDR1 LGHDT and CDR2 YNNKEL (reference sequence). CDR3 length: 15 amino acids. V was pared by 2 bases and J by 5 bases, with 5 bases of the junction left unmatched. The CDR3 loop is CASSQTSGSFHEQYF. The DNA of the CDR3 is TGTGCCAGCAGCCAAACTAGCGGGAGTTTCCACGAGCAGTACTTC.

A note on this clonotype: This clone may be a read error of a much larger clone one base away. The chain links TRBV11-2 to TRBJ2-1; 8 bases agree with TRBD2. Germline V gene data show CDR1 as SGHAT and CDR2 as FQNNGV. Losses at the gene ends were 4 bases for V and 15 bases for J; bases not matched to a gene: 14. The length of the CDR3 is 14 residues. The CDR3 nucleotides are TGTGCCAGCAGCTCACTCCGGTCCGGGACTAGGTTGTTCTTC. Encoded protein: CASSSLRSGTRLFF.

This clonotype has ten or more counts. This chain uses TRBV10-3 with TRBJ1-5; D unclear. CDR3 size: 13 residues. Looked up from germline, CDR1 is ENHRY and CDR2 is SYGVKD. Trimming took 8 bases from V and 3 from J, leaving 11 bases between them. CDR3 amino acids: CAIGDGTNQPQHF. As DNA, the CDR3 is TGTGCCATCGGAGACGGAACCAATCAGCCCCAGCATTTT.

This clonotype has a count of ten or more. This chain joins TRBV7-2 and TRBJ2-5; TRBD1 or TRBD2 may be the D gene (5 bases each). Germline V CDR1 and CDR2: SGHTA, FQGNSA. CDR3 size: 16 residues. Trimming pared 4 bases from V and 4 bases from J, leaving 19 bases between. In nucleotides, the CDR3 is TGTGCCAGCAGCTCTCCGGGACCCCAAAGGGGAGAGACCCAGTACTTC. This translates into CASSSPGPQRGETQYF.

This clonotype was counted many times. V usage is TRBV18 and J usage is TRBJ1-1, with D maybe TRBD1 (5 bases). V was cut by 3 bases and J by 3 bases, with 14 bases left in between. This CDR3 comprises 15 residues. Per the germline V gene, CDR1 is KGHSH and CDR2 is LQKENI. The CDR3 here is CASSPGIREDTEAFF. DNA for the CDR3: TGTGCCAGCTCACCGGGGATCAGGGAGGACACTGAAGCTTTCTTT. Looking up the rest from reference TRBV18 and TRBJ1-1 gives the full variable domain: NAGVMQNPRHLVRRRGQEARLRCSPMKGHSHVYWYRQLPEEGLKFMVYLQKENIIDESGMPKERFSAEFPKEGPSILRIQQVVRGDSAAYFCASSPGIREDTEAFFGQGTRLTVV.

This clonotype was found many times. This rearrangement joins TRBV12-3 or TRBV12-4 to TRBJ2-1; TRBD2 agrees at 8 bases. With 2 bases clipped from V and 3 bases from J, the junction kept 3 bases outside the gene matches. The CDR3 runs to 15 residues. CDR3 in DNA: TGTGCCAGCAGTTTAAGCGGGAGTCGCTACAATGAGCAGTTCTTC. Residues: CASSLSGSRYNEQFF.

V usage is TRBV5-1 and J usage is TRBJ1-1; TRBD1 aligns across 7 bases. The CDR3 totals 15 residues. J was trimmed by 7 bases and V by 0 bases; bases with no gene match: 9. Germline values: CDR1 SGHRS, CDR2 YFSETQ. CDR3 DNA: TGCGCCAGCAGCTTGGACGCCAGGGGGTTTGGTGAAGCTTTCTTT. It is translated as CASSLDARGFGEAFF.

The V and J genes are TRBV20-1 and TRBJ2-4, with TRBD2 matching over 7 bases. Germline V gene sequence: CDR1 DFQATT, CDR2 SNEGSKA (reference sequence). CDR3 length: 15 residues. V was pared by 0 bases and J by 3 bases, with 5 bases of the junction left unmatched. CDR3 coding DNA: TGCAGTGCTAGAGATAGTTGGACTAGCAAAAACATTCAGTACTTC. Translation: CSARDSWTSKNIQYF.

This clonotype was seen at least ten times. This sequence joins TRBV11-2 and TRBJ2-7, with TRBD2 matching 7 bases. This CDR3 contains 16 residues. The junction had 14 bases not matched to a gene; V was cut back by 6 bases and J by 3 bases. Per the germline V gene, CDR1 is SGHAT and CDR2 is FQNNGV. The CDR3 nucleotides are TGTGCCAGCAGACCTGGGGCGGGAGTGGGTTTCTACGAGCAGTACTTC. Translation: CASRPGAGVGFYEQYF.

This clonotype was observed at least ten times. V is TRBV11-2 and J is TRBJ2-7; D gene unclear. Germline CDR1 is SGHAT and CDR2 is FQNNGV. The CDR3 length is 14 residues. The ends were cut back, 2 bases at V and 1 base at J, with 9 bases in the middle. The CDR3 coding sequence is TGTGCCAGCAGCTTAATGCAGGCGTCCTACGAGCAGTACTTC. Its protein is CASSLMQASYEQYF.

The CDR3 loop is CASRLGQGPKYF. As DNA, the CDR3 is TGTGCCAGCAGACTTGGACAGGGACCTAAATACTTC. This rearrangement joins TRBV3-1 to TRBJ2-7, with 8 bases fitting TRBD1. Germline V gene sequence: CDR1 LGHDT, CDR2 YNNKEL (reference sequence). Trimming cost V 6 bases and J 13 bases; bases outside gene matches: 11. This CDR3 comprises 12 residues.

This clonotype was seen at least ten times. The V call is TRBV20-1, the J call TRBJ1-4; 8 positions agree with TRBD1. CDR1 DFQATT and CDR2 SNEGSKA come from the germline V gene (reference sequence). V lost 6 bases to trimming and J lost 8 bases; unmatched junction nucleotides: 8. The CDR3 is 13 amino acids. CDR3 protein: CSAGGDRGEKLFF. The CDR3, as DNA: TGCAGTGCGGGAGGAGACAGGGGCGAAAAACTGTTTTTT.